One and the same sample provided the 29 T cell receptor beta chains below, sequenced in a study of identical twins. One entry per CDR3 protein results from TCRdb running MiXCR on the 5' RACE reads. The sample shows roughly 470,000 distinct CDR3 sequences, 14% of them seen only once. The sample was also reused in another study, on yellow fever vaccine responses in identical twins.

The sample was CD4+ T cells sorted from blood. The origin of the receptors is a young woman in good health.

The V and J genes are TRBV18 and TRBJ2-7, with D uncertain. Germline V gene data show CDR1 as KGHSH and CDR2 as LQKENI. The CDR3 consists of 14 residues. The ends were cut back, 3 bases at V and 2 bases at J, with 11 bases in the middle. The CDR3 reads CASSPVVGTYEQYF. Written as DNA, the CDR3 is TGTGCCAGCTCACCTGTTGTGGGGACCTACGAGCAGTACTTC.

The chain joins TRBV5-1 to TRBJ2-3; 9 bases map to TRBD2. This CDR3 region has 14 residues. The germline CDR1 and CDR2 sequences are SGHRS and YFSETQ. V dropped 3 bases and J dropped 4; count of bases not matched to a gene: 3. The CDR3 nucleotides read TGCGCCAGCAGCTCAGTAGCGGGGGCAGATACGCAGTATTTT. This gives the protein CASSSVAGADTQYF.

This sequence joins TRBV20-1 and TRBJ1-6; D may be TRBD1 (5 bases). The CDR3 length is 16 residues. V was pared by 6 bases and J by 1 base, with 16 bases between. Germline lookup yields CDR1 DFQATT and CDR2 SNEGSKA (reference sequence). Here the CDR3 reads CSAIPYQGSYNSPLHF. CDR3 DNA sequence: TGCAGTGCCATCCCCTATCAGGGTTCCTATAATTCACCCCTCCACTTT.

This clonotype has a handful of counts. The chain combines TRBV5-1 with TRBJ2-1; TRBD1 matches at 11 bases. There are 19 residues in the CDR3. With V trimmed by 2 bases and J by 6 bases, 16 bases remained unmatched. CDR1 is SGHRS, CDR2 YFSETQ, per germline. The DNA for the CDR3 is TGCGCCAGCAGCTTCCTCCCGAGTTTCGGGACAGGGGGTATCAATGAGCAGTTCTTC. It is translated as CASSFLPSFGTGGINEQFF.

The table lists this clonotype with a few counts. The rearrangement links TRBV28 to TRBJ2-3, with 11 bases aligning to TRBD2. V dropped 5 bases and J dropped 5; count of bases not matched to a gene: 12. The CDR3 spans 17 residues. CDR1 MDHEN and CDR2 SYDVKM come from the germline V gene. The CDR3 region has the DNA TGTGCCAGCAGTCCTGGAGGGACTAGCGGCACTCGAGATACGCAGTATTTT. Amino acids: CASSPGGTSGTRDTQYF.

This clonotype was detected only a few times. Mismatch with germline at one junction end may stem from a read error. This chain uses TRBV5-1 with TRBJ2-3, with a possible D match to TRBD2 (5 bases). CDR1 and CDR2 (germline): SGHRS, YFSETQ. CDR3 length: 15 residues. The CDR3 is CATSRGDISTDTQYF. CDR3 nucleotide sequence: TGCGCCACCAGCCGGGGTGACATTAGCACAGATACGCAGTATTTT.

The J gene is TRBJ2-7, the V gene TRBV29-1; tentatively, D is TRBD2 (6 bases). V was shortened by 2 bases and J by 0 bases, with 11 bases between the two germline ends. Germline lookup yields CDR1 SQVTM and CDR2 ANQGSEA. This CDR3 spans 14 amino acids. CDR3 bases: TGCAGCGTTGAATGGGCGGGGAACTCCTACGAGCAGTACTTC. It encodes CSVEWAGNSYEQYF.

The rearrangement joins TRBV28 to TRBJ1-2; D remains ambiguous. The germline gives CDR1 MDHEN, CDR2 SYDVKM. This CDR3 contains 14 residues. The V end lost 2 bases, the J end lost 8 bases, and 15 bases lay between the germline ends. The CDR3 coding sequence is TGTGCCAGCAGTTTAGTTGGGAACCACCGCGGCTACACCTTC. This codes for CASSLVGNHRGYTF.

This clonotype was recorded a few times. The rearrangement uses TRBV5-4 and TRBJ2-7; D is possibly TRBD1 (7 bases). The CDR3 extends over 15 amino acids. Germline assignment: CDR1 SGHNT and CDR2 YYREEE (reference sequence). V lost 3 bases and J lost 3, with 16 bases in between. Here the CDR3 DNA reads TGTGCCAGCAGCTCAAGACAGGGAGGAATCTACGAGCAGTACTTC. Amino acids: CASSSRQGGIYEQYF.

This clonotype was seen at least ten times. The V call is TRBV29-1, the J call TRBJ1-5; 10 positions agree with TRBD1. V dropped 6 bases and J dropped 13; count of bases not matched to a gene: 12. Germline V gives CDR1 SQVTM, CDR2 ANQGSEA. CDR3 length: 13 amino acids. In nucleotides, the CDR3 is TGCAGCGTCAGCGCGGGACAGGGGCTTGGACAGCATTTT. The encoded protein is CSVSAGQGLGQHF.

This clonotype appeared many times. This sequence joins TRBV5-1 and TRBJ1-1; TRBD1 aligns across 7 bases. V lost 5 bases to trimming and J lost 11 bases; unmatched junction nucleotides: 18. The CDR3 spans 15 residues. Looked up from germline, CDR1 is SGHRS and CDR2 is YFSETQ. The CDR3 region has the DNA TGCGCCAGCAGGATAGGGTTGGGACAGCGCGGTTCGGCTTTCTTT. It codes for CASRIGLGQRGSAFF.

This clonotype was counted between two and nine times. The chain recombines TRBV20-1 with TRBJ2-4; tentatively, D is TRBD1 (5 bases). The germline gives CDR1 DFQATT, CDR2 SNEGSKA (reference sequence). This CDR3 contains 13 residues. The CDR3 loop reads CSLGKGAKNIQYF. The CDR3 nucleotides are TGCTCTCTGGGGAAGGGGGCCAAAAACATTCAGTACTTC.

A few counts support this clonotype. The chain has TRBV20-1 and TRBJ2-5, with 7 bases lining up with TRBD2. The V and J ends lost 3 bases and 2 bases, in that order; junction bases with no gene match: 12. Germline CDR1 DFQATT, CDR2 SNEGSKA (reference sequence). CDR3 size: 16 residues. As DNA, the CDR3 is TGCAGTGCTAGGTCTCCCACACTAGCGCGGCAAGAGACCCAGTACTTC. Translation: CSARSPTLARQETQYF.

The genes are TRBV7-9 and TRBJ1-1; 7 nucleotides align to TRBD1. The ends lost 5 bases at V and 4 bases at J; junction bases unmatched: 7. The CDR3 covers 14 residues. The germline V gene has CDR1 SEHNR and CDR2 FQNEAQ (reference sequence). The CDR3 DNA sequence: TGTGCCAGCAGCGCCAGGGGGGCGGTCACTGAAGCTTTCTTT. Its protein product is CASSARGAVTEAFF.

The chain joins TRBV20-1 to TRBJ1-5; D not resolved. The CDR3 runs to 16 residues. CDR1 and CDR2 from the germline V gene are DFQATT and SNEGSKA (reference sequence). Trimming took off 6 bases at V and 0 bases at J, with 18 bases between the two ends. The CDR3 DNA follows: TGCAGTGCCCTAACCAAAGGACTCTATAGCAATCAGCCCCAGCATTTT. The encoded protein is CSALTKGLYSNQPQHF.

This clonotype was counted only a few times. This chain's CDR3 is CASTHGTGDSGANVLTF. The DNA of the CDR3 is TGTGCCAGCACTCACGGGACAGGCGACTCTGGGGCCAACGTCCTGACTTTC. The chain recombines TRBV6-2 or TRBV6-3 with TRBJ2-6; 8 bases are a match to TRBD1. V shed 7 bases, J shed 0 bases, and the junction held 8 bases outside the gene matches. This CDR3 is 17 amino acids long. Per the germline V gene, CDR1 is MNHEY and CDR2 is SVGEGT.

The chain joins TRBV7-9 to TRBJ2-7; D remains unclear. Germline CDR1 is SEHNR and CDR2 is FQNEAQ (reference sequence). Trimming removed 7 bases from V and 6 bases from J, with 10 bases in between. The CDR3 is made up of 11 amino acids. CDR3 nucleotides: TGTGCCAGCACCGACTTCTCCGAGCAGTACTTC. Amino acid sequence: CASTDFSEQYF.

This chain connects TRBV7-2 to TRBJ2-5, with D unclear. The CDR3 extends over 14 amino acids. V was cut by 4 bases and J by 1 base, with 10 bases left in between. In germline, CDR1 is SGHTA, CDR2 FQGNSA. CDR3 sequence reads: CASSSTGFQETQYF. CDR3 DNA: TGTGCCAGCAGCTCGACTGGTTTCCAAGAGACCCAGTACTTC.

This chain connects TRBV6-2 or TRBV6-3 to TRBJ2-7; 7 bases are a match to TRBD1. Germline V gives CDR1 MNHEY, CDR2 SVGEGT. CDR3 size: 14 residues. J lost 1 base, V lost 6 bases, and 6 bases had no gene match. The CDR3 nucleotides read TGTGCCAGCAGACCGACAGGGACGTCCTACGAGCAGTACTTC. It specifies CASRPTGTSYEQYF.

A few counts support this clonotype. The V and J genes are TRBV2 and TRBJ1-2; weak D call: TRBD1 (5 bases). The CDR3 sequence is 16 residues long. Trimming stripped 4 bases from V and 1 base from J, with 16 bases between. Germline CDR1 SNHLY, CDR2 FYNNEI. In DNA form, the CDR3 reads TGTGCCAGCAGTGGAGTCGGGACGGGCATTAACTATGGCTACACCTTC. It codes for CASSGVGTGINYGYTF.

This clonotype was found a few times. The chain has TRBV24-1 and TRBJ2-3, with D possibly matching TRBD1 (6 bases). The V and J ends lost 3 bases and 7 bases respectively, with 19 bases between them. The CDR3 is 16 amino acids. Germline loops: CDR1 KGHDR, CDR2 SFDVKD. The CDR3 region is CATSDPQGDEMNTQYF. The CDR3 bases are TGTGCCACCAGTGATCCACAGGGCGACGAGATGAATACGCAGTATTTT.

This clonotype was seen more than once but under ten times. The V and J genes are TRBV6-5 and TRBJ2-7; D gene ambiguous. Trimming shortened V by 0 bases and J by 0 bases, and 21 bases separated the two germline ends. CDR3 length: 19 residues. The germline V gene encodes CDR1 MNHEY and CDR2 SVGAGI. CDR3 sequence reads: CASSYSGQRGPKSSYEQYF. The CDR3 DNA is TGTGCCAGCAGTTACTCCGGGCAGCGAGGACCCAAGAGCTCCTACGAGCAGTACTTC.

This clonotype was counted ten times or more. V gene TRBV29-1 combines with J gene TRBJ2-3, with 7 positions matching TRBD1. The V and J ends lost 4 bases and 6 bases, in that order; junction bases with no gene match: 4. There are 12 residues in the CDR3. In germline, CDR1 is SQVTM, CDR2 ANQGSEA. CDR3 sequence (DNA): TGCAGCGTTGCCCGGACAGGCGATACGCAGTATTTT. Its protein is CSVARTGDTQYF.

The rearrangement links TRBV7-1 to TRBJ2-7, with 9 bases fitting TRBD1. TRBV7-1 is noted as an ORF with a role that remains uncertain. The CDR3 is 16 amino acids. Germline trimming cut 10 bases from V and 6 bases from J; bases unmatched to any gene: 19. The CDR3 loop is CATTQGAVTGGREQYF. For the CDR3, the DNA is TGTGCCACCACCCAAGGGGCCGTTACAGGGGGCCGCGAGCAGTACTTC.

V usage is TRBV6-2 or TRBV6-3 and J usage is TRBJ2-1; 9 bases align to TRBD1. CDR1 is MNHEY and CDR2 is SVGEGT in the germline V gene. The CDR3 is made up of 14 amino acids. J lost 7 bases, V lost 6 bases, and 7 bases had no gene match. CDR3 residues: CASRVTGGYNEQFF. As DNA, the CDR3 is TGTGCCAGCAGGGTGACAGGGGGTTATAATGAGCAGTTCTTC.

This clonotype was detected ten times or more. CDR3 DNA: TGTGCCAGCAGCTTAGCTGGGACAGGGTTGGTTGTGCAGTTCTTC. It encodes CASSLAGTGLVVQFF. The gene calls are TRBV7-2 and TRBJ2-1, with 9 bases lining up with TRBD1. This CDR3 spans 15 amino acids. CDR1 and CDR2 (germline): SGHTA, FQGNSA. Trimming cost V 0 bases and J 12 bases; bases outside gene matches: 9.

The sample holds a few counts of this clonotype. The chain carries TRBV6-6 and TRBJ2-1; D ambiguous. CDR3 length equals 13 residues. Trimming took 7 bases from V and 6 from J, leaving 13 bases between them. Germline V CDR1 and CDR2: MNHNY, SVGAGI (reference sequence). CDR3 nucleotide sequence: TGTGCCAGCACTCCAATCGTAGGCAATGAGCAGTTCTTC. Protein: CASTPIVGNEQFF.

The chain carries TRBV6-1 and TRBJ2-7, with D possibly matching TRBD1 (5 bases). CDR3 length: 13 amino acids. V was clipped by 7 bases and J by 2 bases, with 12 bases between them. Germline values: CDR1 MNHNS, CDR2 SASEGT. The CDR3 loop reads CASTSQGPYEQYF. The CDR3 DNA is TGTGCCAGCACCTCTCAGGGTCCCTACGAGCAGTACTTC.

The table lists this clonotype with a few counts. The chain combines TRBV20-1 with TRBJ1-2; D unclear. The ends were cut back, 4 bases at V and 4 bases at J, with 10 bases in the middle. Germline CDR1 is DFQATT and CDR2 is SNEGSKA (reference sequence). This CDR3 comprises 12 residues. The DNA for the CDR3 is TGCAGTGCTACTGAGAAGAGCTATGGCTACACCTTC. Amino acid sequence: CSATEKSYGYTF.